Sequencing of this T cell receptor beta chain was carried out in a study of blood T cell repertoires in COVID-19. Study background: In each case, the material was cDNA or gDNA derived from T cells, B-cell-depleted T cells, or PBMCs.

Profiled with immunoSEQ multiplex PCR; TCRdb holds only in-frame clones, not every one. The data hold approximately 400,000 clones, with 88% observed a single time. Adults between about 18 and 89 years of age took part from 20 to 25 US areas. V lost 3 bases and J lost 2; bases outside the gene matches: 6. The CDR3 spans 16 residues. Looked up from germline, CDR1 is SGHKS and CDR2 is YYEKEE (reference sequence). V and J are TRBV5-5 and TRBJ1-3; 9 bases match TRBD1. The receptor comes from a woman aged 18-29 years who had recovered from COVID-19. Sequenced material: PBMCs or T cells enriched from blood (not recorded which). The CDR3 region has the DNA TGTGCCAGCAGCTCATTTCGACAGGGGGCTGGAAACACCATATATTTT. This translates into CASSSFRQGAGNTIYF.